This TCR beta chain came from a study of beta chain features in type 1 diabetes. Study-wide points: The study found moderately but significantly shorter TCRB CDR3s in all four CD4+ subsets of Type 1 diabetes patients.

This clone has a handful of counts. Its antigen is as yet unknown. The authors reverse transcribed all of the isolated RNA, so sequencing captured expressed TCRB transcripts. Sequencing was performed with immunoSEQ multiplex PCR; in TCRdb, only in-frame clones are kept and a portion is missing. This sample yields around 120,000 clones, of which approximately 15% are seen a single time; 2.6% belongs to the top ten. This CDR3 region has 14 residues. Trimming at V came to 5 bases and at J to 2 bases, leaving 5 bases not matched to a gene. Germline V gene lookup returns CDR1 PRHDT and CDR2 FYEKMQ (reference sequence). Post-sort purity exceeded 98% for all sorted populations.

The receptor was derived from a man younger than 35 with type 1 diabetes. Sequencing was carried out using central memory CD4+ T cells from blood. This chain joins TRBV13 and TRBJ2-5, with 7 nucleotides matching TRBD1. CDR3 nucleotide sequence: TGTGCCAGCAGCCTACCGGGACAGCAAGAGACCCAGTACTTC. It specifies CASSLPGQQETQYF.